Listed below are T cell receptor beta chains from one sample, sequenced in a study of cytomegalovirus exposure and HLA in healthy donors. Some clones are missing from TCRdb's copy, which holds only in-frame ones; the method was immunoSEQ multiplex PCR. In the table there are about 170,000 clones, less than 80% of which are singletons. Sample: PBMCs. These receptors all stem from a man aged 40-50 years in good health and CMV-seronegative. Each CDR3 is given with its conserved first and last residue. The order of the fields is V gene, clone size, D gene, J gene, CDR3 protein. A D gene is named only where the DNA matches it firmly. A clone size is listed for some rows: how often the clone was seen (once, few, many), or a class if it is expanded.

TRBV19	few	TRBD1	TRBJ1-4	CASKDRGPSTNEKLFF
TRBV6-5	NA	NA	TRBJ1-1	CASSASFRTEAFF
TRBV4-1	NA	NA	TRBJ1-4	CASSQGGGGPAVEKLFF
TRBV27	NA	TRBD2	TRBJ2-5	CASRKRGAGETQYF
TRBV30	NA	NA	TRBJ2-7	CAWSGRLARNEQYF
TRBV14	few	NA	TRBJ1-1	CASSQDMNTEAFF
TRBV7-2	few	NA	TRBJ2-7	CASVFGGAYEQYF
TRBV6-6	NA	TRBD1	TRBJ2-3	CASSFPGQGTDTQYF
TRBV19	few	NA	TRBJ1-5	CASSILAGDLFSNQPQHF
TRBV6-5	NA	NA	TRBJ1-3	CASSYSSGGDGNTIYF
TRBV6-1	NA	NA	TRBJ2-7	CASIRETYEQYF
TRBV7-9	NA	NA	TRBJ1-5	CASSLAGGTPRVNQPQHF
TRBV14	NA	TRBD2	TRBJ2-1	CASSQDSSGRRLYEQFF
TRBV6-5	few	NA	TRBJ2-7	CASLADRQRWEQYF
TRBV7-2	once	TRBD1	TRBJ2-2	CASSSDRARFTGELFF
TRBV6-5	few	NA	TRBJ1-1	CASSRGREGTEAFF
TRBV7-9	NA	TRBD1	TRBJ2-2	CASSITGAAGELFF
TRBV10-3	NA	NA	TRBJ2-7	CAIGLSYEQYF
TRBV4-1	NA	TRBD1	TRBJ2-7	CASSSSTGRYEQYF
TRBV4-2	NA	NA	TRBJ1-5	CASSPLGEGQQPQHF
TRBV6-1	NA	NA	TRBJ2-7	CASSETSRFPYEQYF
TRBV6-6	once	TRBD2	TRBJ2-7	CASSNRLAESYEQYF
TRBV19	NA	TRBD1	TRBJ2-2	CASIKQGAGTGELFF
TRBV11-2	NA	TRBD2	TRBJ2-1	CASSLGGLASYNEQFF
TRBV28	NA	TRBD1	TRBJ1-5	CASSFPGQGYQPQHF
TRBV28	NA	NA	TRBJ2-1	CATAGVSYNEQFF
TRBV5-1	NA	TRBD1	TRBJ1-1	CASSSRDRGLDTEAFF
TRBV19	few	TRBD2	TRBJ2-5	CASSRASGGQETQYF
TRBV5-1	NA	NA	TRBJ2-3	CASSLDLGTDTQYF
TRBV4-3	NA	TRBD2	TRBJ2-3	CASSLGTSGRGGTDTQYF
TRBV7-3	NA	NA	TRBJ2-7	CASSLPGYEQYF
TRBV7-8	few	NA	TRBJ2-7	CASSPLTYEQYF
TRBV5-1	few	TRBD2	TRBJ2-3	CASSTSGAHTDTQYF
TRBV6-6	NA	NA	TRBJ1-1	CASSYGGELSEAFF
TRBV5-4	few	NA	TRBJ2-7	CASSLMGAYEQYF
TRBV7-9	NA	NA	TRBJ1-4	CASSARAGNEKLFF
TRBV7-2	NA	NA	TRBJ1-4	CASSSGQFNEKLFF
TRBV2	NA	TRBD1	TRBJ1-6	CASRTGTDNSPLHF
TRBV10-3	NA	TRBD2	TRBJ2-2	CAISSPGLAGRMNTGELFF
TRBV5-6	few	TRBD2	TRBJ2-1	CASSPGLAGGSYNEQFF